These 11 T cell receptor beta chains came from one sample sequenced in a study of cytomegalovirus exposure and HLA in healthy donors. Vbeta (60) and Jbeta (13) primers were used in the PCR. Libraries were prepared by immunoSEQ multiplex PCR; TCRdb keeps only in-frame clonotypes and omits some of them. This sample has approximately 150,000 clones, with roughly 80% found just once. Sequencing was done on a sample of PBMCs. These receptors were collected from a man aged 40-49 years in good health and CMV-seropositive.

V gene TRBV10-3 combines with J gene TRBJ2-1, with 8 positions matching TRBD2. Germline trimming cut 10 bases from V and 4 bases from J; bases unmatched to any gene: 6. CDR3 size: 13 residues. Germline values: CDR1 ENHRY, CDR2 SYGVKD. The CDR3 reads CATGVAGYNEQFF. CDR3 DNA sequence: TGTGCCACGGGAGTAGCGGGATACAATGAGCAGTTCTTC.

The chain combines TRBV7-2 with TRBJ2-7, with D perhaps matching TRBD2 (6 bases). Germline V gene lookup returns CDR1 SGHTA and CDR2 FQGNSA. V was shortened by 5 bases and J by 1 base, with 15 bases between the two germline ends. The CDR3 sequence is 15 residues long. CDR3 sequence reads: CASSPRGSGSYEQYF. CDR3 DNA: TGTGCCAGCAGCCCCCGCGGTAGCGGTTCCTACGAGCAGTACTTC.

J is TRBJ2-5 and V is TRBV6-1; D is perhaps TRBD1 (6 bases). The germline V gene encodes CDR1 MNHNS and CDR2 SASEGT. Between the trimmed V and J ends, which lost 6 bases and 5 bases, there was a span of 13 bases. This CDR3 has 13 residues. The CDR3 sequence: CASSQQGAETQYF. The CDR3 DNA follows: TGTGCCAGCAGCCAACAGGGAGCGGAGACCCAGTACTTC.

The chain is built from TRBV6-5 and TRBJ2-7; 10 bases fit TRBD2. V lost 6 bases and J lost 2; bases outside the gene matches: 7. Germline lookup yields CDR1 MNHEY and CDR2 SVGAGI. The CDR3 sequence is 15 residues long. The CDR3 coding sequence is TGTGCCAGCAGACCTAGCGGGAGTGGGGCCTACGAGCAGTACTTC. This gives the protein CASRPSGSGAYEQYF.

In this sample, this clone turned up a few times. V gene TRBV10-3 combines with J gene TRBJ2-6; possibly TRBD1 for D (6 bases). The germline V gene has CDR1 ENHRY and CDR2 SYGVKD. CDR3 length equals 17 residues. The V gene lost 3 bases and the J gene lost 4 bases, with 16 bases spanning the gap. CDR3 protein: CAISDGETGMGANVLTF. The CDR3 region has the DNA TGTGCCATCAGTGATGGAGAGACAGGCATGGGGGCCAACGTCCTGACTTTC.

This sequence joins TRBV13 and TRBJ2-2, with 11 bases matching TRBD2. The CDR3 runs 16 residues. Germline V gene data show CDR1 as PRHDT and CDR2 as FYEKMQ (reference sequence). The trim removed 5 bases at V and 9 bases at J, leaving 11 bases unmatched. The CDR3 DNA is TGTGCCAGCAGCGCGGAACTAGCGGGAGCTCCCCGGGAGCTGTTTTTT. Amino acid sequence: CASSAELAGAPRELFF.

The rearrangement links TRBV18 to TRBJ2-1; 7 bases match TRBD1. Germline V lookup: CDR1 KGHSH, CDR2 LQKENI. V was pared by 4 bases and J by 6 bases, with 12 bases of the junction left unmatched. This CDR3 contains 16 residues. CDR3 in amino acids: CASSLLDRVISNEQFF. CDR3 sequence (DNA): TGTGCCAGCTCACTACTCGACAGGGTAATCTCCAATGAGCAGTTCTTC. Supplemented by reference TRBV18 and TRBJ2-1, the full variable domain reads NAGVMQNPRHLVRRRGQEARLRCSPMKGHSHVYWYRQLPEEGLKFMVYLQKENIIDESGMPKERFSAEFPKEGPSILRIQQVVRGDSAAYFCASSLLDRVISNEQFFGPGTRLTVL.

The table lists this clone with a few counts. V gene TRBV6-5 combines with J gene TRBJ2-1; D not resolved. Trimming took off 6 bases at V and 3 bases at J, with 15 bases between the two ends. CDR1 and CDR2 (germline): MNHEY, SVGAGI. CDR3 size: 15 residues. The CDR3 is CASSSAGGFYNEQFF. CDR3 in DNA: TGTGCCAGCAGCTCCGCAGGTGGTTTCTACAATGAGCAGTTCTTC.

This clone was detected once. The rearrangement uses TRBV18 and TRBJ2-5; TRBD1 is a possible D gene (5 bases). Germline V gene data show CDR1 as KGHSH and CDR2 as LQKENI. The V gene lost 6 bases and the J gene lost 2 bases, with 16 bases spanning the gap. The CDR3 runs 15 residues. Here the CDR3 reads CASSMGLSEQETQYF. The CDR3 nucleotides read TGTGCCAGCTCTATGGGGCTCTCCGAACAAGAGACCCAGTACTTC.

This clone turned up a few times. The chain has TRBV19 and TRBJ2-4; 7 bases are a match to TRBD1. The trim removed 6 bases at V and 15 bases at J, leaving 11 bases unmatched. This CDR3 spans 12 amino acids. The germline gives CDR1 LNHDA, CDR2 SQIVND (reference sequence). The CDR3 loop reads CASSLNRGFTYF. CDR3 bases: TGTGCCAGTAGCTTAAACAGGGGCTTTACGTACTTC.

The V call is TRBV14, the J call TRBJ2-1; tentatively, D is TRBD2 (5 bases). Germline V gene lookup returns CDR1 SGHDN and CDR2 FVKESK. The length of the CDR3 is 12 residues. The V gene lost 1 base and the J gene lost 8 bases, with 6 bases spanning the gap. This chain's CDR3 is CASSQGRYEQFF. Here the CDR3 DNA reads TGTGCCAGCAGCCAAGGGAGGTATGAGCAGTTCTTC.